The 27 T cell receptor beta chains in this list originate from one sample, sequenced in a study of T cells in Graves' hyperthyroidism and ophthalmopathy. TCR beta CDR3 region amplification was performed from RNA transcripts. A first-round RT-PCR of the TCR CDR3 used the HTBI primer set. TCRdb analysed the multiplex PCR reads with MiXCR anew, one entry per CDR3 protein. The data show about 560,000 distinct CDR3 sequences, roughly a sixth seen once. What was sequenced was blood. These receptor sequences come from a woman under 30 with Graves' hyperthyroidism.

This clonotype has at least ten counts. CDR3 sequence: CASSLQGLGETQYF. CDR3 bases: TGTGCCAGCAGCTTACAGGGTCTCGGAGAGACCCAGTACTTC. V and J are TRBV7-2 and TRBJ2-5, with TRBD1 as a possible D gene (5 bases). Trimming pared 2 bases from V and 4 bases from J, leaving 11 bases between. Germline V gene lookup returns CDR1 SGHTA and CDR2 FQGNSA. The CDR3 runs 14 residues.

This clonotype was observed many times. The chain employs TRBV29-1 and TRBJ2-7; 8 positions match TRBD2. This CDR3 has 12 amino acids. CDR1 and CDR2 (germline): SQVTM, ANQGSEA. V dropped 4 bases and J dropped 3; count of bases not matched to a gene: 2. The DNA for the CDR3 is TGCAGCGTTGTAGCGGGGATCTACGAGCAGTACTTC. It yields the protein CSVVAGIYEQYF.

This chain links TRBV4-1 with TRBJ2-5, with TRBD2 matching over 10 bases. The CDR3 totals 17 residues. Trimming removed 2 bases from V and 5 bases from J; junction bases left unmatched: 11. Germline V gene lookup returns CDR1 MGHRA and CDR2 YSYEKL. CDR3 DNA sequence: TGCGCCAGCAGCCAACAAACAGCGGGAGGGCGGGGGGAGACCCAGTACTTC. Its protein product is CASSQQTAGGRGETQYF.

The table lists this clonotype with many counts. The V and J genes are TRBV12-3 or TRBV12-4 and TRBJ2-5, with a possible D match to TRBD2 (5 bases). With 3 bases removed from V and 2 bases from J, the gap between germline ends came to 10 bases. The CDR3 is 14 residues long. DNA for the CDR3: TGTGCCAGCAGTTTTCTCTGGACTCAAGAGACCCAGTACTTC. Protein product: CASSFLWTQETQYF.

This clonotype was picked up many times. The J gene is TRBJ2-1, the V gene TRBV2; no definite D call. CDR1 is SNHLY, CDR2 FYNNEI, per germline. The CDR3 consists of 11 residues. The V end was cut by 9 bases, the J end by 4 bases, with 7 bases between. In DNA, the CDR3 is TGTGCCAGTAAGACTTACAATGAGCAGTTCTTC. The encoded protein is CASKTYNEQFF.

This clonotype was observed many times. The chain has TRBV30 and TRBJ2-1; D possibly uses TRBD1 or TRBD2 (5 bases each). Trimming took 3 bases from V and 12 from J, leaving 15 bases between them. Germline V lookup: CDR1 GTSNPN, CDR2 SVGIG (reference sequence). The CDR3 loop spans 12 amino acids. CDR3: CAWRGEQRWQFF. The CDR3, as DNA: TGTGCCTGGAGGGGGGAGCAACGCTGGCAGTTCTTC.

A word on this clonotype: This could be a read error, since a much larger clone is one nucleotide away. The chain couples TRBV12-3 or TRBV12-4 to TRBJ2-1; D unclear. The DNA end favors TRBJ2-7, so the J call may be wrong. The CDR3 has 14 residues. Written as DNA, the CDR3 is TGTGCCAGTAAGACGGGTAGCTCCTACAATGAGCAGTACTTC. Translating gives CASKTGSSYNEQYF.

This chain joins TRBV5-5 and TRBJ1-3, with D maybe TRBD1 (6 bases). This CDR3 is 16 amino acids long. Between the trimmed V and J ends, which lost 0 bases and 0 bases, there was a span of 10 bases. The germline CDR1 and CDR2 sequences are SGHKS and YYEKEE (reference sequence). CDR3 DNA sequence: TGTGCCAGCAGCTTGGTGGGGGCAGACTCTGGAAACACCATATATTTT. Its translation is CASSLVGADSGNTIYF. Full variable domain (outside the CDR3, taken from reference TRBV5-5 and TRBJ1-3): DAGVTQSPTHLIKTRGQQVTLRCSPISGHKSVSWYQQVLGQGPQFIFQYYEKEERGRGNFPDRFSARQFPNYSSELNVNALLLGDSALYLCASSLVGADSGNTIYFGEGSWLTVV.

This clonotype appeared many times. CDR3 sequence: CASSVGTSAQETQYF. CDR3 bases: TGTGCCAGCAGCGTCGGGACTAGCGCCCAAGAGACCCAGTACTTC. The V gene is TRBV9, the J gene TRBJ2-5; TRBD2 aligns across 10 bases. V lost 2 bases to trimming and J lost 1 base; unmatched junction nucleotides: 2. This CDR3 contains 15 residues. Germline lookup yields CDR1 SGDLS and CDR2 YYNGEE.

This clonotype was detected a few times. V gene TRBV7-2 combines with J gene TRBJ2-3; 7 nucleotides align to TRBD1. After removal of 5 bases from V and 2 bases from J, the junction contained 7 bases not matched to a gene. The CDR3 extends over 15 amino acids. Germline V gene lookup returns CDR1 SGHTA and CDR2 FQGNSA. The CDR3 nucleotides read TGTGCCAGCAGCCAGAGGGACAGACTCACAGATACGCAGTATTTT. Translated: CASSQRDRLTDTQYF.

This clonotype was seen at least ten times. This chain connects TRBV3-1 to TRBJ1-3; no firm D call. CDR1 is LGHDT, CDR2 YNNKEL, per germline (reference sequence). Trimming removed 0 bases at V and 3 bases at J, with 6 bases between. CDR3 size: 14 residues. Here the CDR3 reads CASSQEGGGNTIYF. The DNA for the CDR3 is TGTGCCAGCAGCCAAGAGGGAGGTGGAAACACCATATATTTT.

The table lists this clonotype with a few counts. V usage is TRBV11-3 and J usage is TRBJ2-2; TRBD1 might be the D (6 bases). Trimming cost V 6 bases and J 8 bases, with 13 bases left between them. Germline V gene sequence: CDR1 SGHNT, CDR2 YENEEA. The CDR3 has 13 amino acids. The CDR3 region is CASSLQGRGELFF. The CDR3, as DNA: TGTGCCAGCAGTTTACAGGGTCGGGGGGAGCTGTTTTTT.

Comments on this clonotype: A much larger clone sits a single nucleotide away, making a read error possible. The rearrangement joins TRBV29-1 to TRBJ2-3; no reliable D call. Trimming took 4 bases from V and 0 from J, leaving 8 bases between them. CDR1 and CDR2 from the germline V gene are SQVTM and ANQGSEA. This CDR3 is 13 amino acids long. The CDR3 nucleotides are TGCAGCGTTGCCATGGACAGCACAGATACGCAGTATTTT. Translation gives CSVAMDSTDTQYF.

Ten or more counts support this clonotype. A read error may produce the germline difference seen at one junction end. V is TRBV2 and J is TRBJ1-2; D call uncertain. CDR1 is SNHLY and CDR2 is FYNNEI in the germline V gene. The CDR3 loop spans 11 amino acids. For the CDR3, the DNA is TGCGCCAGCAGCGAAGGGTATGGCTACACCTTC. Translation: CASSEGYGYTF.

The chain employs TRBV10-3 and TRBJ1-5; TRBD1 matches 12 bases. CDR3 size: 16 residues. J gave up 3 bases and V 10 bases, and 10 bases lay outside the gene matches. Per the germline V gene, CDR1 is ENHRY and CDR2 is SYGVKD. The CDR3 spells CATRDRGQQNNQPQHF. CDR3 DNA: TGTGCCACTCGGGACAGGGGGCAACAAAACAATCAGCCCCAGCATTTT.

In this sample, this clonotype turned up many times. The chain links TRBV3-1 to TRBJ2-1, with 8 positions matching TRBD1. Per the germline V gene, CDR1 is LGHDT and CDR2 is YNNKEL (reference sequence). Unmatched junction bases numbered 9, after V lost 4 bases and J lost 10 bases. This CDR3 is 14 amino acids long. This CDR3 is CASSLPQGGGEQFF. DNA for the CDR3: TGTGCCAGCAGCCTCCCACAGGGGGGCGGAGAGCAGTTCTTC.

This clonotype was counted between two and nine times. A junction end diverges from the germline sequence, so it may reflect a read error. This chain uses TRBV2 with TRBJ2-1, with 8 bases fitting TRBD1. Germline assignment: CDR1 SNHLY and CDR2 FYNNEI. The CDR3 has 15 amino acids. The CDR3 reads CASRLDRGSYSEQFF. The CDR3 nucleotides are TGTGCCAGCAGGCTCGACAGGGGCTCCTACAGTGAGCAGTTCTTC.

Regarding this clonotype: Mismatch with germline at one junction end may stem from a read error. The rearrangement joins TRBV20-1 to TRBJ1-1, with D possibly being TRBD1 (5 bases). The length of the CDR3 is 14 residues. Germline V gene lookup returns CDR1 DFQATT and CDR2 SNEGSKA (reference sequence). For the CDR3, the DNA is TGCAGTGCCCACGTGGGGGGGTTGAACACTGAAGCTTCCTTT. This sequence encodes CSAHVGGLNTEASF.

This clonotype appeared a few times. J is TRBJ2-2 and V is TRBV15; 7 positions agree with TRBD1. The CDR3 is 14 residues long. Germline V gene lookup returns CDR1 LNHNV and CDR2 YYDKDF (reference sequence). Trimming took 5 bases from V and 7 from J; bases not matched to a gene: 7. CDR3 sequence reads: CATSGKGGGGELFF. The CDR3 region has the DNA TGTGCCACCAGCGGGAAAGGGGGCGGCGGGGAGCTGTTTTTT.

The V call is TRBV10-3, the J call TRBJ2-5; a weak D match, TRBD2 (5 bases). CDR3 length equals 11 residues. V lost 4 bases, J lost 5 bases, and 5 bases lay in between. Germline V gene data show CDR1 as ENHRY and CDR2 as SYGVKD. The CDR3 nucleotides are TGTGCCATCAGTGGAGGGGAGACCCAGTACTTC. It codes for CAISGGETQYF.

This sequence joins TRBV4-3 and TRBJ1-2, with 8 bases fitting TRBD1. Trimming took 1 base from V and 4 from J; bases not matched to a gene: 11. This CDR3 region has 17 residues. CDR1 LGHNA and CDR2 YSLEER come from the germline V gene. The CDR3 DNA follows: TGCGCCAGCAGCCAAGGTCTTCCGGACAGGGCGGGCTATGGCTACACCTTC. This gives the protein CASSQGLPDRAGYGYTF.

Ten or more counts support this clonotype. The gene calls are TRBV6-1 and TRBJ2-1, with TRBD2 matching 8 bases. With V trimmed by 6 bases and J by 3 bases, 7 bases remained unmatched. Germline V gene lookup returns CDR1 MNHNS and CDR2 SASEGT. The CDR3 covers 15 residues. The CDR3 coding sequence is TGTGCCAGCAGCGAACCCGGGACTAGCTACAATGAGCAGTTCTTC. Amino acid sequence: CASSEPGTSYNEQFF.

This clonotype was recorded at least ten times. The rearrangement joins TRBV4-3 to TRBJ2-7; tentatively, D is TRBD2 (6 bases). Trimming stripped 3 bases from V and 1 base from J, with 10 bases between. CDR3 size: 14 residues. The germline V gene encodes CDR1 LGHNA and CDR2 YSLEER. The CDR3 DNA sequence: TGCGCCAGCAGCCATTCGAGCGGGTCCTACGAGCAGTACTTC. Translating gives CASSHSSGSYEQYF.

Only a few counts were recorded for this clonotype. This chain links TRBV7-9 with TRBJ2-7; 9 bases are a match to TRBD1. The CDR3 covers 16 residues. J lost 2 bases, V lost 2 bases, and 7 bases had no gene match. Germline CDR1 reads SEHNR; CDR2 reads FQNEAQ (reference sequence). CDR3 coding DNA: TGTGCCAGCAGCTTAATCGGGACAGGGACTGCCTACGAGCAGTACTTC. It yields the protein CASSLIGTGTAYEQYF.

The chain couples TRBV6-2 or TRBV6-3 to TRBJ2-7; a possible D gene is TRBD1 (6 bases). The length of the CDR3 is 14 residues. Germline CDR1 reads MNHEY; CDR2 reads SVGEGT. Trimming left V 5 bases short and J 7 bases short, with 18 bases between. In DNA, the CDR3 is TGTGCCAGCAGTCGGACAGACCTACTGGGGGAGCAGTACTTC. Its protein is CASSRTDLLGEQYF.

V and J are TRBV29-1 and TRBJ2-1; D tentatively reads TRBD1 or TRBD2 (6 bases each). The J call is in doubt because the DNA end fits TRBJ2-7 better. CDR1 is SQVTM, CDR2 ANQGSEA, per germline. CDR3 length: 13 amino acids. The DNA of the CDR3 is TGCAGCGTGTGGGGGGTTGGGGACAATGAGCAGTACTTC. Amino acids: CSVWGVGDNEQYF.

The rearrangement joins TRBV5-6 to TRBJ1-1; D unresolved. CDR1 SGHDT and CDR2 YYEEEE come from the germline V gene. Trimming removed 2 bases from V and 4 bases from J, with 12 bases in between. The CDR3 totals 14 residues. CDR3 sequence: CASSLNFGSTEAFF. The CDR3 DNA sequence: TGTGCCAGCAGCTTAAATTTCGGAAGCACTGAAGCTTTCTTT.